The 9 T cell receptor beta chains in this list originate from one sample, sequenced in a study of vaccination and CD4 T cells after COVID-19. With the Oncomine TCR Beta short-read assay, DNA from cultured CD4+ T cells was sequenced. TCRdb passed the PCR reads through MiXCR, listing each CDR3 protein once. The table has 20,000 or so distinct CDR3 sequences, around 38% seen once. Treatment meaning: roughly 10-day PBMC culture with coronavirus spike peptide pools or control peptides (ViraFEST assay). The antigens for these receptors are not known. The specimen was CD4+ T cells from blood, cultured in vitro, collected before SARS-CoV-2 vaccination. Every receptor here comes from a human donor who received a COVID-19 vaccine.

The chain is built from TRBV19 and TRBJ1-5, with TRBD1 as a possible D gene (6 bases). Germline V lookup: CDR1 LNHDA, CDR2 SQIVND (reference sequence). The CDR3 is 14 amino acids. V lost 5 bases to trimming and J lost 5 bases, with 13 bases between them. In DNA form, the CDR3 reads TGTGCCAGTAGTTCCAGGGGTCTTTATCAGCCCCAGCATTTT. As protein: CASSSRGLYQPQHF.

The sample holds a few counts of this clonotype. V and J are TRBV7-9 and TRBJ1-1; D perhaps matches TRBD1 (5 bases). Germline V gene data show CDR1 as SEHNR and CDR2 as FQNEAQ (reference sequence). V was trimmed by 2 bases and J by 1 base, leaving 17 bases between them. The length of the CDR3 is 17 residues. CDR3: CASSLLLGDPQNTEAFF. CDR3 sequence (DNA): TGTGCCAGCAGCTTACTATTAGGGGACCCTCAGAACACTGAAGCTTTCTTT.

The chain links TRBV19 to TRBJ1-1; D not resolved. The CDR3 totals 14 residues. The germline V and J ends were trimmed by 7 bases and 2 bases, with 14 bases remaining between them. Per the germline V gene, CDR1 is LNHDA and CDR2 is SQIVND (reference sequence). In nucleotides, the CDR3 is TGTGCCAGTATTAAATTAGGCGGTAACACTGAAGCTTTCTTT. Amino acids: CASIKLGGNTEAFF.

The chain recombines TRBV12-3 or TRBV12-4 with TRBJ2-4; 8 nucleotides align to TRBD2. The CDR3 runs 13 residues. V trimming: 2 bases; J trimming: 8 bases; junction bases outside the gene matches: 2. This CDR3 is CASSLSGGDIQYF. CDR3 bases: TGTGCCAGCAGTTTATCCGGGGGGGACATTCAGTACTTC.

The rearrangement links TRBV7-2 to TRBJ2-7, with 9 bases lining up with TRBD2. Germline loops: CDR1 SGHTA, CDR2 FQGNSA. The CDR3 is 15 amino acids. The V and J ends lost 1 base and 2 bases, in that order; junction bases with no gene match: 3. The CDR3 is CASSLDLAGTYEQYF. The CDR3 nucleotides read TGTGCCAGCAGCTTAGATCTAGCGGGAACCTACGAGCAGTACTTC.

The CDR3 sequence: CASSPLGTAYNEQFF. As DNA, the CDR3 is TGTGCCAGCTCACCACTCGGGACGGCCTACAATGAGCAGTTCTTC. The chain recombines TRBV18 with TRBJ2-1; D might be TRBD1 or TRBD2, each matching 5 bases. Trimming pared 1 base from V and 2 bases from J, leaving 9 bases between. Germline CDR1 is KGHSH and CDR2 is LQKENI. CDR3 length: 15 amino acids.

The chain has TRBV19 and TRBJ1-5; D is ambiguous. The CDR3 consists of 15 residues. Trimming took off 1 base at V and 0 bases at J, with 7 bases between the two ends. Germline CDR1 is LNHDA and CDR2 is SQIVND (reference sequence). The CDR3 nucleotides read TGTGCCAGTAGTATAGCCAGCCATAGCAATCAGCCCCAGCATTTT. Its translation is CASSIASHSNQPQHF.

This clonotype was found a few times. V gene TRBV19 combines with J gene TRBJ2-3, with D unresolved. The germline V gene has CDR1 LNHDA and CDR2 SQIVND (reference sequence). V lost 6 bases and J 0 bases, leaving 7 bases between the germline ends. The CDR3 has 13 amino acids. The DNA for the CDR3 is TGTGCCAGTAGCCTTGGCAGCACAGATACGCAGTATTTT. Translated: CASSLGSTDTQYF. The full variable domain, completed using reference TRBV19 and TRBJ2-3, is DGGITQSPKYLFRKEGQNVTLSCEQNLNHDAMYWYRQDPGQGLRLIYYSQIVNDFQKGDIAEGYSVSREKKESFPLTVTSAQKNPTAFYLCASSLGSTDTQYFGPGTRLTVL.

This clonotype turned up a few times. J is TRBJ1-6 and V is TRBV12-3 or TRBV12-4; 7 bases match TRBD1. With 7 bases clipped from V and 7 bases from J, the junction kept 10 bases outside the gene matches. This CDR3 is 15 amino acids long. The DNA of the CDR3 is TGTGCCAGCACCCAACAGGGGACAAAGAATTCACCCCTCCACTTT. It is translated as CASTQQGTKNSPLHF.